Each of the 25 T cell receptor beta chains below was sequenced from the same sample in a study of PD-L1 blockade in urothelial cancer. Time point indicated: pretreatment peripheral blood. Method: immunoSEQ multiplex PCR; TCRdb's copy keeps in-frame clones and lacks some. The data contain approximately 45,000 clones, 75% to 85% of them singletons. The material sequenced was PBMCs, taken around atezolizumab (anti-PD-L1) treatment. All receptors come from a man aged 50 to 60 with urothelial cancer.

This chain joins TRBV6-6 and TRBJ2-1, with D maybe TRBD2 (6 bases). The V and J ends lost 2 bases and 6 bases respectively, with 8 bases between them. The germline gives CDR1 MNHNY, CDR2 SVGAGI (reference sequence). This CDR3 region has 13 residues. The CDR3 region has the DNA TGTGCCAGCAGTTACGCGGGGCGCAATGAGCAGTTCTTC. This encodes CASSYAGRNEQFF.

The CDR3, as DNA: TGTGCCAGCTCACCCTTGGGACAGGGCGCCTACAATGAGCAGTTCTTC. Translating it yields CASSPLGQGAYNEQFF. The chain is built from TRBV18 and TRBJ2-1, with 9 bases fitting TRBD1. Germline-derived CDR1 and CDR2 are KGHSH and LQKENI. The CDR3 length is 16 residues. The ends lost 3 bases at V and 2 bases at J; junction bases unmatched: 5.

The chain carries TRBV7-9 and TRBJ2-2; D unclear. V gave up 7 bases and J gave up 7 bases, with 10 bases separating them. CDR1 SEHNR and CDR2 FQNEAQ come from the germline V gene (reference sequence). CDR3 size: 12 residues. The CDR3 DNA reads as TGTGCCAGCACAGTCCGGGTCGGGGAGCTGTTTTTT. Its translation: CASTVRVGELFF.

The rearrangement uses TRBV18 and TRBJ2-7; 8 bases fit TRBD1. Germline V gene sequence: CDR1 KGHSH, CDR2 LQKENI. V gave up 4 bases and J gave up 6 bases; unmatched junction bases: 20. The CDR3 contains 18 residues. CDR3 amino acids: CASSQFGQGGSFQSEQYF. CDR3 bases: TGTGCCAGCTCACAATTTGGACAGGGAGGTTCCTTTCAATCCGAGCAGTACTTC.

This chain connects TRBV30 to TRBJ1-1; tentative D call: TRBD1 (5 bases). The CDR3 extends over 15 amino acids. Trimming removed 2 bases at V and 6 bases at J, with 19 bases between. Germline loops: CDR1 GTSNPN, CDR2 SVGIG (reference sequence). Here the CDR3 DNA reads TGTGCCTGGAGTAAGGGAGGGGCGTCCAATGCTGAAGCTTTCTTT. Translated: CAWSKGGASNAEAFF.

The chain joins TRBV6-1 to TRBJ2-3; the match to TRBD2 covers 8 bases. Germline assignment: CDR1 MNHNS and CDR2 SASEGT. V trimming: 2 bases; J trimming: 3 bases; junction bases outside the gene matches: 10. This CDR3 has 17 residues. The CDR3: CASSEIGGGGGTDTQYF. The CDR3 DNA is TGTGCCAGCAGTGAAATCGGGGGGGGCGGGGGTACAGATACGCAGTATTTT.

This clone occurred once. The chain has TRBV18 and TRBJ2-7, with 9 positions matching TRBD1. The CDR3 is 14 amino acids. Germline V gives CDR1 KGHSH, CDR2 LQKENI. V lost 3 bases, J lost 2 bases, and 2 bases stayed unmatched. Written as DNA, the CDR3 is TGTGCCAGCTCACCGGGACAGGGAACCTACGAGCAGTACTTC. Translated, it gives CASSPGQGTYEQYF. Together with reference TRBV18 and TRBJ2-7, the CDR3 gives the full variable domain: NAGVMQNPRHLVRRRGQEARLRCSPMKGHSHVYWYRQLPEEGLKFMVYLQKENIIDESGMPKERFSAEFPKEGPSILRIQQVVRGDSAAYFCASSPGQGTYEQYFGPGTRLTVT.

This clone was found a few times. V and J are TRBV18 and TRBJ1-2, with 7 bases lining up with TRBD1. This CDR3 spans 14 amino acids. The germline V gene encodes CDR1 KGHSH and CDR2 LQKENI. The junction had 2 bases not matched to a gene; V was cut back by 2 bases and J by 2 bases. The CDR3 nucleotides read TGTGCCAGCTCACCAAAACAGGGGAACTATGGCTACACCTTC. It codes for CASSPKQGNYGYTF.

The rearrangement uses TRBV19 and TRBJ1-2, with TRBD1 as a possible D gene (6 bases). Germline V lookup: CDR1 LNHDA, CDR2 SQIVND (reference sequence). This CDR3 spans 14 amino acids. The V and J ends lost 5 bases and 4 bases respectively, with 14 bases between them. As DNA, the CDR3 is TGTGCCAGTAGTTCCCGGGACACCCGCTATGGCTACACCTTC. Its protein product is CASSSRDTRYGYTF.

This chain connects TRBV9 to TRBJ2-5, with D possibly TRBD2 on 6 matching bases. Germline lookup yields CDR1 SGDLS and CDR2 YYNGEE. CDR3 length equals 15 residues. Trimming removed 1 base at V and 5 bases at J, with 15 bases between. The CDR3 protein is CASSVSGHHRETQYF. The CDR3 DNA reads TGTGCCAGCAGCGTAAGCGGGCACCACAGGGAGACCCAGTACTTC. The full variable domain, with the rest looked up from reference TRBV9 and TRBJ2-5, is DSGVTQTPKHLITATGQRVTLRCSPRSGDLSVYWYQQSLDQGLQFLIQYYNGEERAKGNILERFSAQQFPDLHSELNLSSLELGDSALYFCASSVSGHHRETQYFGPGTRLLVL.

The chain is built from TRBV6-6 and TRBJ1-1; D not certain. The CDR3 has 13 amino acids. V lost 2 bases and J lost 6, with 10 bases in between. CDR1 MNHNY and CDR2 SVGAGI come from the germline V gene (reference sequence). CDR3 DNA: TGTGCCAGCAGTTACAAGTGGCAGTCTGAAGCTTTCTTT. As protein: CASSYKWQSEAFF.

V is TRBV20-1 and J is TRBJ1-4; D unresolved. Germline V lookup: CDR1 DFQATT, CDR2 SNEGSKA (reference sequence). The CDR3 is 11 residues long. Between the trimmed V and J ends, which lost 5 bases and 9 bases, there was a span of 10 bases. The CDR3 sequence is CSAGGMKKLFF. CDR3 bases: TGCAGTGCTGGCGGGATGAAAAAACTGTTTTTT.

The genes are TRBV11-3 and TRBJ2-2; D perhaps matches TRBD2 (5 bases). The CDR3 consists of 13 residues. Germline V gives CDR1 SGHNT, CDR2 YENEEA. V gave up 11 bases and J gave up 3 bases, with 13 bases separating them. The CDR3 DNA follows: TGTGCCGTGGGAGAGACGGACACCGGGGAGCTGTTTTTT. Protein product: CAVGETDTGELFF. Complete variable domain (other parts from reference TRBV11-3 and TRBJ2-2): EAGVVQSPRYKIIEKKQPVAFWCNPISGHNTLYWYLQNLGQGPELLIRYENEEAVDDSQLPKDRFSAERLKGVDSTLKIQPAELGDSAVYLCAVGETDTGELFFGEGSRLTVL.

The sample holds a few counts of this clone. This chain's CDR3 is CASSSRTPPYEQYF. CDR3 DNA: TGTGCCAGCAGTAGCCGGACACCGCCCTACGAGCAGTACTTC. J is TRBJ2-7 and V is TRBV6-5; weak D call: TRBD1 (5 bases). Per the germline V gene, CDR1 is MNHEY and CDR2 is SVGAGI. V lost 5 bases to trimming and J lost 2 bases, with 13 bases between them. The CDR3 has 14 amino acids.

The CDR3, as DNA: TGCGCCAGCAGCCCCGGAGGGGTGGCCTACGAGCAGTACTTC. Translating it yields CASSPGGVAYEQYF. The chain has TRBV4-1 and TRBJ2-7, with a tentative D call TRBD2 (6 bases). Looked up from germline, CDR1 is MGHRA and CDR2 is YSYEKL. V lost 4 bases and J 2 bases, leaving 12 bases between the germline ends. The length of the CDR3 is 14 residues.

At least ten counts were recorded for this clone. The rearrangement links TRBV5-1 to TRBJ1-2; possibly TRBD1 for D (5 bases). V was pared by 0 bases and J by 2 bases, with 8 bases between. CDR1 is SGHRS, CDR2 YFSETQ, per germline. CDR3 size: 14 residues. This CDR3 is CASSLVQGNYGYTF. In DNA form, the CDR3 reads TGCGCCAGCAGCTTGGTGCAGGGCAACTATGGCTACACCTTC.

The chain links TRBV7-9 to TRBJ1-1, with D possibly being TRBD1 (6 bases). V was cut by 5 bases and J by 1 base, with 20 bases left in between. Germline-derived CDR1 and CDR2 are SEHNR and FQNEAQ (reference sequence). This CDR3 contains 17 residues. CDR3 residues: CASSPQTPGTSNTEAFF. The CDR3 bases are TGTGCCAGCAGCCCCCAGACCCCCGGGACATCGAACACTGAAGCTTTCTTT.

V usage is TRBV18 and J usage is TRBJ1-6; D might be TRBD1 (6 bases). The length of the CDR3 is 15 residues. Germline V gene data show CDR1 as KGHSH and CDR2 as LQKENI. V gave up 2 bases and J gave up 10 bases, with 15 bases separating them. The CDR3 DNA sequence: TGTGCCAGCTCACCAGAGCTCACAGGGAACTCACCCCTCCACTTT. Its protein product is CASSPELTGNSPLHF.

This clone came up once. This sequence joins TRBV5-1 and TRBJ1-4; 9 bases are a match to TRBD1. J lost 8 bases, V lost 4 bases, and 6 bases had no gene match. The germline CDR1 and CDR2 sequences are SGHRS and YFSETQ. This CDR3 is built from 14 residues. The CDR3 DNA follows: TGCGCCAGCAGCGGGGGACAGGGAAACGAAAAACTGTTTTTT. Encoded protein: CASSGGQGNEKLFF. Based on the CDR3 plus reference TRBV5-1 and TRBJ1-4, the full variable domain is KAGVTQTPRYLIKTRGQQVTLSCSPISGHRSVSWYQQTPGQGLQFLFEYFSETQRNKGNFPGRFSGRQFSNSRSEMNVSTLELGDSALYLCASSGGQGNEKLFFGSGTQLSVL.

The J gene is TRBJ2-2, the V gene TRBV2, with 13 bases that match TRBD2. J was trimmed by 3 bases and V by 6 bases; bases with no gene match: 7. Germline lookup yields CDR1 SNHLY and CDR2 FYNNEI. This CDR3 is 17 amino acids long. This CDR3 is CASRLPGTSGDTGELFF. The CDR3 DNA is TGTGCCAGCAGACTTCCCGGGACTAGCGGGGACACCGGGGAGCTGTTTTTT.

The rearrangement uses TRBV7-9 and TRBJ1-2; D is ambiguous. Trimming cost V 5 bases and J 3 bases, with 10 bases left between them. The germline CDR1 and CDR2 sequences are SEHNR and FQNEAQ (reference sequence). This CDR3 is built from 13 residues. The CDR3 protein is CASSQDGDYGYTF. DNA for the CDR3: TGTGCCAGCAGCCAGGACGGGGACTATGGCTACACCTTC. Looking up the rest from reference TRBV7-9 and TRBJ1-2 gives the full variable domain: DTGVSQNPRHKITKRGQNVTFRCDPISEHNRLYWYRQTLGQGPEFLTYFQNEAQLEKSRLLSDRFSAERPKGSFSTLEIQRTEQGDSAMYLCASSQDGDYGYTFGSGTRLTVV.

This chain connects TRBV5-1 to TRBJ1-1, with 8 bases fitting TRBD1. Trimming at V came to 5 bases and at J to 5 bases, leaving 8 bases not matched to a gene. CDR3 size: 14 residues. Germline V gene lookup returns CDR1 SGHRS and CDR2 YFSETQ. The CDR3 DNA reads TGCGCCAGCAGGTTCACAGGGGGGGGGACTGAAGCTTTCTTT. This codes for CASRFTGGGTEAFF.

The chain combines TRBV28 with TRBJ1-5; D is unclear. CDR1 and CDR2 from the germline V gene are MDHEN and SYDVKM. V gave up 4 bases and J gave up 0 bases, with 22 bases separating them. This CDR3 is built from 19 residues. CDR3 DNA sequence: TGTGCCAGCAGTTACCCGACTTCCAGCTACGACTATAGCAATCAGCCCCAGCATTTT. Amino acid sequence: CASSYPTSSYDYSNQPQHF.

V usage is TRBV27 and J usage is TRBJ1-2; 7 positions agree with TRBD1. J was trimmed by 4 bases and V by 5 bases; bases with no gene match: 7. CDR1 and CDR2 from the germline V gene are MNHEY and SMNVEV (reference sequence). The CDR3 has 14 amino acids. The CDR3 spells CASSKRGRGYGYTF. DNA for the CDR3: TGTGCCAGCAGTAAAAGGGGGCGCGGCTATGGCTACACCTTC.

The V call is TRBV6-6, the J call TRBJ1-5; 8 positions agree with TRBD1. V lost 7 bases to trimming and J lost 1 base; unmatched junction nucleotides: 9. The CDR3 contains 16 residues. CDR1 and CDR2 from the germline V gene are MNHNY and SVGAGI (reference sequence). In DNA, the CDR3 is TGTGCCAGCAATGGACAGGGTGGTAAGAGCAATCAGCCCCAGCATTTT. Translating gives CASNGQGGKSNQPQHF.